The 20 T cell receptor beta chains given below trace back to one sample, sequenced in a study of CXCR3-negative and CXCR3-positive naive CD8 T cells. Study-level findings and limits: The study found more hydrophobic TRB CDR3s in CXCR3-positive naive cells than in CXCR3-negative naive cells.

UMI labels and 5' RACE were used to prepare the TRB cDNA libraries. Each CDR3 protein gets one entry in TCRdb, which reprocessed the 5' RACE reads and gives no DNA. The sample table includes over 70,000 distinct CDR3 sequences. These receptors have no known antigen. Sequencing used naive CXCR3+ CD8+ T cells from blood. Subset defined: CD45RO-CCR7+CD27+CD95- naive CD8+ T cells expressing CXCR3 (TNR3+). All receptors come from a human donor in good health. Some clones in this sample may be carry-over from other donors' samples.

CDR3 sequence reads: CASSLGSDGEGIETQYF. The V call is TRBV7-7, the J call TRBJ2-5; TCRdb's D gene call, TRBD2, goes unchecked for lack of DNA. Germline lookup yields CDR1 SSHAT and CDR2 FNYEAQ (reference sequence). The CDR3 is 17 residues long.

The V gene is TRBV7-9, the J gene TRBJ1-1; the D call from TCRdb, TRBD1, cannot be confirmed without DNA. The CDR3 consists of 13 residues. Germline CDR1 and CDR2: SEHNR and FQNEAQ (reference sequence). CDR3 in amino acids: CASSLSRTGEALF.

The chain combines TRBV5-1 with TRBJ2-4; checking the TCRdb D call of TRBD1 is not possible without DNA. Per the germline V gene, CDR1 is SGHRS and CDR2 is YFSETQ. The CDR3 runs 14 residues. CDR3: CASSLGGAENIQYF. Full variable domain (rest looked up from reference TRBV5-1 and TRBJ2-4): KAGVTQTPRYLIKTRGQQVTLSCSPISGHRSVSWYQQTPGQGLQFLFEYFSETQRNKGNFPGRFSGRQFSNSRSEMNVSTLELGDSALYLCASSLGGAENIQYFGAGTRLSVL.

The chain combines TRBV24-1 with TRBJ1-5. Germline loops: CDR1 KGHDR, CDR2 SFDVKD. The CDR3 has 14 amino acids. The CDR3 is CATSEDYSNQPQHF.

The CDR3: CSVAGLRKETQYF. The chain links TRBV29-1 to TRBJ2-5; checking the TCRdb D call of TRBD1 is not possible without DNA. Germline V gene data show CDR1 as SQVTM and CDR2 as ANQGSEA. The CDR3 has 13 amino acids.

The rearrangement joins TRBV6-2 or TRBV6-3 to TRBJ2-7; TCRdb designates TRBD1, a call that cannot be tested without DNA. Germline V gene data show CDR1 as MNHEY and CDR2 as SVGEGT. The CDR3 is 13 residues long. CDR3 protein: CASSPGRNYEQYF.

The chain has TRBV25-1 and TRBJ1-1. The CDR3 length is 14 residues. Germline V gene data show CDR1 as MGHDK and CDR2 as SYGVNS. The CDR3 loop is CASSAFGGNTEAFF.

The chain's CDR3 is CASSATRSKETQYF. V is TRBV7-6 and J is TRBJ2-5. The germline gives CDR1 SGHVS, CDR2 FNYEAQ. The CDR3 is 14 amino acids. The variable domain in full, with the rest retrieved from reference TRBV7-6 and TRBJ2-5, is GAGVSQSPRYKVTKRGQDVALRCDPISGHVSLYWYRQALGQGPEFLTYFNYEAQQDKSGLPNDRFSAERPEGSISTLTIQRTEQRDSAMYRCASSATRSKETQYFGPGTRLLVL.

The V gene is TRBV29-1, the J gene TRBJ2-2; TCRdb's D call, TRBD2, is unchecked because there is no DNA. The germline V gene encodes CDR1 SQVTM and CDR2 ANQGSEA. The length of the CDR3 is 14 residues. The CDR3 here is CSVAGGELGGELFF.

The chain is built from TRBV6-2 or TRBV6-3 and TRBJ1-1. There are 14 residues in the CDR3. The germline CDR1 and CDR2 sequences are MNHEY and SVGEGT. The CDR3 region is CASSYTQFNTEAFF.

The chain uses TRBV20-1 and TRBJ2-3; lacking DNA, the TRBD2 call made by TCRdb goes unchecked. CDR1 is DFQATT and CDR2 is SNEGSKA in the germline V gene (reference sequence). This CDR3 has 16 residues. CDR3: CSAPSPSGRAYDTQYF.

The chain links TRBV9 to TRBJ2-7; TCRdb designates TRBD1, a call that cannot be tested without DNA. CDR1 is SGDLS and CDR2 is YYNGEE in the germline V gene. This CDR3 contains 13 residues. CDR3 loop: CASGGQGYVEQYF.

V usage is TRBV5-1 and J usage is TRBJ2-7; TCRdb designates TRBD1, a call that cannot be tested without DNA. The germline gives CDR1 SGHRS, CDR2 YFSETQ. This CDR3 is built from 13 residues. The CDR3 loop is CASSGDMSYEQYF.

The chain carries TRBV28 and TRBJ2-3; TCRdb's D call of TRBD1 is untestable without DNA. Germline V gives CDR1 MDHEN, CDR2 SYDVKM. This CDR3 comprises 18 residues. The CDR3 is CASSSLGVGAMDTDTQYF.

The chain recombines TRBV28 with TRBJ2-1; TCRdb selects TRBD2, and the lack of DNA leaves this call unchecked. From germline, CDR1 is MDHEN and CDR2 SYDVKM. There are 16 residues in the CDR3. CDR3 amino acids: CASSNLVGVGRAEQFF.

The chain joins TRBV11-2 to TRBJ2-5; the TRBD1 assignment by TCRdb is unverifiable without DNA. CDR3 length: 16 residues. Germline CDR1 is SGHAT and CDR2 is FQNNGV. The CDR3 is CASSRVGTDIWKTQYF. Looking up the rest from reference TRBV11-2 and TRBJ2-5 gives the full variable domain: EAGVAQSPRYKIIEKRQSVAFWCNPISGHATLYWYQQILGQGPKLLIQFQNNGVVDDSQLPKDRFSAERLKGVDSTLKIQPAKLEDSAVYLCASSRVGTDIWKTQYFGPGTRLLVL.

The chain recombines TRBV5-1 with TRBJ2-1. CDR1 is SGHRS and CDR2 is YFSETQ in the germline V gene. The CDR3 covers 11 residues. CDR3 in amino acids: CASSWDNEQFF.

The chain carries TRBV10-3 and TRBJ1-1; checking the TCRdb D call of TRBD1 is not possible without DNA. The CDR3 is made up of 19 amino acids. The germline V gene has CDR1 ENHRY and CDR2 SYGVKD. CDR3 loop: CAISGPTGFAGEMNTEAFF.

This chain joins TRBV14 and TRBJ2-3. The CDR3 loop spans 12 amino acids. Germline CDR1 and CDR2: SGHDN and FVKESK. CDR3 in amino acids: CASSQWEDTQYF.

V and J are TRBV2 and TRBJ1-5; the D call of TRBD1 rests on TCRdb alone, since no DNA is present to check it. Germline V lookup: CDR1 SNHLY, CDR2 FYNNEI. The CDR3 runs to 15 residues. CDR3 amino acids: CASTEGWGPQQPQHF. Drawing the rest from reference TRBV2 and TRBJ1-5, the complete variable domain is EPEVTQTPSHQVTQMGQEVILRCVPISNHLYFYWYRQILGQKVEFLVSFYNNEISEKSEIFDDQFSVERPDGSNFTLKIRSTKLEDSAMYFCASTEGWGPQQPQHFGDGTRLSIL.